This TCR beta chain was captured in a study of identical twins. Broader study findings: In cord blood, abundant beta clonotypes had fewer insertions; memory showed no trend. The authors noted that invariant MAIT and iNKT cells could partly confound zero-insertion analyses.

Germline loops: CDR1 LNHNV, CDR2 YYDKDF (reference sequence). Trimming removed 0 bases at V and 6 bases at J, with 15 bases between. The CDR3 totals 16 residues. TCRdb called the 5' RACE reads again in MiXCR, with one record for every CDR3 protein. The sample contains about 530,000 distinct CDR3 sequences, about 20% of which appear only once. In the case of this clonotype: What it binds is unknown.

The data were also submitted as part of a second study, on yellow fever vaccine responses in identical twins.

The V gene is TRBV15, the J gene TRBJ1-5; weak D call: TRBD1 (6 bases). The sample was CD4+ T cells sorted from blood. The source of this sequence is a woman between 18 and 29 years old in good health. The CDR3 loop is CATSRDLGAVGQPQHF. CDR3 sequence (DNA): TGTGCCACCAGCAGAGATTTGGGGGCCGTAGGTCAGCCCCAGCATTTT.